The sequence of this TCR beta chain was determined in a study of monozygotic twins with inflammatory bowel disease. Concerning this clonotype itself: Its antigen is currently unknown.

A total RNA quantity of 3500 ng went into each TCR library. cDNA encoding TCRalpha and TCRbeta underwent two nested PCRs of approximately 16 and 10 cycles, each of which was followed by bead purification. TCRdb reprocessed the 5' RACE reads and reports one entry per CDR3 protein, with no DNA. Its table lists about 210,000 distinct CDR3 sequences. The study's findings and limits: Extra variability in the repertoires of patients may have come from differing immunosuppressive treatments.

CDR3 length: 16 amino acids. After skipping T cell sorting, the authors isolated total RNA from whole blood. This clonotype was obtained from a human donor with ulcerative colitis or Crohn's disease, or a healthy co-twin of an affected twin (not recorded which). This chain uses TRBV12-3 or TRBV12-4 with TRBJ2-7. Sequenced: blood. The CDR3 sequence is CASTQDISLRTYEQYF.